This T cell receptor (beta chain) was captured by sequencing in a study of blood T cell repertoires in COVID-19. Overall study: T cells, B-cell-depleted T cells, or PBMCs provided the cDNA or gDNA that served as material.

Profiled with immunoSEQ multiplex PCR; TCRdb holds only in-frame clones, not every one. The sample records 30,000 to 35,000 clones, about nine tenths being singletons. Worth noting for this clone: The DNA is omitted, as the CDR3 cannot be located on it reliably, and the CDR3 follows TCRdb's listing.

A total of 12 residues make up the CDR3, ends included. Per germline, CDR1 SEHNR and CDR2 FQNEAQ (reference sequence). The V and J genes are TRBV7-9 and TRBJ1-3. This sequence originates from a man older than 75 with acute or convalescent COVID-19. Sequenced: peripheral blood. The CDR3 loop is CASSLVGAGTDF.